The 20 T cell receptor beta chains in this list originate from one sample, sequenced in a study of blood T cell repertoires in COVID-19 (dated by TCRdb to 2020 to 2021). The library was generated by the immunoSEQ multiplex PCR assay. Here the immuneACCESS table is served through TCRdb, limited to in-frame sequences with V and J called. Missing clones are a known gap in these copies; in checked studies unresolved V genes cover under half, and the rest lacks a known reason. This sample gives approximately 58,000 clones in total; approximately 90% of them show up just once. The ten most abundant clones make up approximately 10% of the sample. The sample was peripheral blood. The source of these receptors is an elderly woman with active COVID-19.

The gene calls are TRBV29-1 and TRBJ2-7, with TRBD1 identical over 8 bases. The CDR3 runs to 12 residues. Germline lookup yields CDR1 SQVTM and CDR2 ANQGSEA. J gave up 3 bases and V 4 bases, and 2 bases lay outside the gene matches. CDR3: CSVGDRNYEQYF. The CDR3 nucleotides are TGCAGCGTTGGGGACAGGAACTACGAGCAGTACTTC.

CDR3 sequence reads: CASSLGARGLTGELFF. CDR3 nucleotides: TGTGCCAGCAGCTTGGGGGCACGGGGTCTGACCGGGGAGCTGTTTTTT. The chain has TRBV5-6 and TRBJ2-2; a weak D match, TRBD2 (5 bases). In germline, CDR1 is SGHDT, CDR2 YYEEEE. CDR3 length equals 16 residues. The germline V and J ends were trimmed by 0 bases and 5 bases, with 14 bases remaining between them.

This chain links TRBV5-1 with TRBJ1-5; weak D call: TRBD1 (5 bases). CDR1 SGHRS and CDR2 YFSETQ come from the germline V gene. The length of the CDR3 is 13 residues. Between the trimmed V and J ends, which lost 1 base and 5 bases, there was a span of 7 bases. DNA of the CDR3: TGCGCCAGCAGCTTGTCGGGGGATCAGCCCCAGCATTTT. Residues: CASSLSGDQPQHF.

V usage is TRBV29-1 and J usage is TRBJ1-3; TRBD1 agrees at 10 bases. The germline V gene has CDR1 SQVTM and CDR2 ANQGSEA. Losses at the gene ends were 7 bases for V and 4 bases for J; bases not matched to a gene: 4. CDR3 length equals 13 residues. In DNA, the CDR3 is TGCAGCGCGGGACAGGGGAGGGGAAACACCATATATTTT. This sequence encodes CSAGQGRGNTIYF.

The J gene is TRBJ2-3, the V gene TRBV28, with a tentative D call TRBD1 (7 bases). From germline, CDR1 is MDHEN and CDR2 SYDVKM. The length of the CDR3 is 13 residues. Trimming took off 2 bases at V and 11 bases at J, with 14 bases between the two ends. The CDR3 protein is CASSLPPGGRQYF. In nucleotides, the CDR3 is TGTGCCAGCAGTTTACCCCCAGGGGGGAGGCAGTATTTT.

This chain connects TRBV12-5 to TRBJ1-3, with D uncertain. Trimming took 3 bases from V and 4 from J, leaving 4 bases between them. The CDR3 spans 12 residues. CDR1 is LGHNT and CDR2 is FRNRAP in the germline V gene. In DNA form, the CDR3 reads TGTGCTAGTGGTTTATCGGGAAACACCATATATTTT. Translation gives CASGLSGNTIYF.

J is TRBJ2-3 and V is TRBV15; no firm D call. Germline CDR1 reads LNHNV; CDR2 reads YYDKDF (reference sequence). The CDR3 length is 14 residues. The V end lost 0 bases, the J end lost 3 bases, and 7 bases lay between the germline ends. CDR3 residues: CATSRDEATDTQYF. The CDR3 nucleotides are TGTGCCACCAGCAGAGATGAGGCGACAGATACGCAGTATTTT. Together with reference TRBV15 and TRBJ2-3, the CDR3 gives the full variable domain: DAMVIQNPRYQVTQFGKPVTLSCSQTLNHNVMYWYQQKSSQAPKLLFHYYDKDFNNEADTPDNFQSRRPNTSFCFLDIRSPGLGDTAMYLCATSRDEATDTQYFGPGTRLTVL.

The rearrangement links TRBV11-2 to TRBJ2-1; TRBD2 matches at 7 bases. The CDR3 runs to 15 residues. V lost 2 bases and J lost 2; bases outside the gene matches: 3. Germline V lookup: CDR1 SGHAT, CDR2 FQNNGV. The CDR3 sequence: CASSLSSGAYNEQFF. The CDR3, as DNA: TGTGCCAGCAGCTTATCGAGCGGGGCCTACAATGAGCAGTTCTTC.

V and J are TRBV15 and TRBJ2-1, with 11 positions matching TRBD2. V was clipped by 0 bases and J by 7 bases; unmatched bases: 14. This CDR3 contains 19 residues. The germline CDR1 and CDR2 sequences are LNHNV and YYDKDF (reference sequence). CDR3 in DNA: TGTGCCACCAGCAGAGAGTCTAGCGGGGGGAACCCTACGAAAAATGAGCAGTTCTTC. Translation: CATSRESSGGNPTKNEQFF.

The chain employs TRBV19 and TRBJ2-1; tentative D call: TRBD2 (5 bases). CDR1 LNHDA and CDR2 SQIVND come from the germline V gene (reference sequence). This CDR3 has 15 amino acids. V was pared by 3 bases and J by 7 bases, with 16 bases between. CDR3 protein: CASSIRAPSGNEQFF. The CDR3, as DNA: TGTGCCAGTAGTATCCGGGCCCCATCGGGGAATGAGCAGTTCTTC.

The V gene is TRBV5-1, the J gene TRBJ1-1, with D unresolved. This CDR3 has 15 amino acids. The germline CDR1 and CDR2 sequences are SGHRS and YFSETQ. Trimming cost V 0 bases and J 0 bases, with 9 bases left between them. The CDR3 sequence is CASSLEPDMNTEAFF. The CDR3 region has the DNA TGCGCCAGCAGCTTGGAACCAGACATGAACACTGAAGCTTTCTTT.

The chain recombines TRBV28 with TRBJ2-7; D is unclear. The CDR3 contains 12 residues. Per germline, CDR1 MDHEN and CDR2 SYDVKM. V dropped 7 bases and J dropped 0 bases, with 7 bases sitting between them. The CDR3 DNA reads as TGTGCCAGCACCCAGGTCTCCTACGAGCAGTACTTC. The encoded protein is CASTQVSYEQYF. The full variable domain, rest sourced from reference TRBV28 and TRBJ2-7, is DVKVTQSSRYLVKRTGEKVFLECVQDMDHENMFWYRQDPGLGLRLIYFSYDVKMKEKGDIPEGYSVSREKKERFSLILESASTNQTSMYLCASTQVSYEQYFGPGTRLTVT.

The rearrangement uses TRBV5-1 and TRBJ1-4; 7 bases match TRBD1. The CDR3 loop spans 17 amino acids. The germline V gene has CDR1 SGHRS and CDR2 YFSETQ. J was trimmed by 8 bases and V by 0 bases; bases with no gene match: 13. CDR3 region: CASSLEGSPQGSEKLFF. CDR3 nucleotide sequence: TGCGCCAGCAGCTTGGAAGGTAGTCCACAGGGGTCCGAAAAACTGTTTTTT. The whole variable domain, filled in from reference TRBV5-1 and TRBJ1-4, reads KAGVTQTPRYLIKTRGQQVTLSCSPISGHRSVSWYQQTPGQGLQFLFEYFSETQRNKGNFPGRFSGRQFSNSRSEMNVSTLELGDSALYLCASSLEGSPQGSEKLFFGSGTQLSVL.

The chain uses TRBV9 and TRBJ2-3; maybe TRBD2 (6 bases). V lost 4 bases and J 4 bases, leaving 19 bases between the germline ends. This CDR3 comprises 16 residues. Germline lookup yields CDR1 SGDLS and CDR2 YYNGEE. CDR3 nucleotide sequence: TGTGCCAGCAGCTCCTACTCGGGGGTAGTTTCAGATACGCAGTATTTT. This sequence encodes CASSSYSGVVSDTQYF.

The chain is built from TRBV30 and TRBJ1-6; 9 positions agree with TRBD1. From germline, CDR1 is GTSNPN and CDR2 SVGIG (reference sequence). V trimming: 4 bases; J trimming: 8 bases; junction bases outside the gene matches: 9. There are 15 residues in the CDR3. The CDR3 bases are TGTGCCTGGACCCTCGGACAGGGGTATTATTCACCCCTCCACTTT. It encodes CAWTLGQGYYSPLHF.

The CDR3 protein is CASSAGTGPYGYTF. As DNA, the CDR3 is TGTGCCAGCAGCGCCGGGACAGGCCCCTATGGCTACACCTTC. The V call is TRBV11-2, the J call TRBJ1-2; 8 bases match TRBD1. V was clipped by 5 bases and J by 4 bases; unmatched bases: 6. This CDR3 has 14 amino acids. CDR1 SGHAT and CDR2 FQNNGV come from the germline V gene.

A single count supports this clone. This rearrangement joins TRBV7-8 to TRBJ2-7; 7 bases are a match to TRBD2. V lost 10 bases and J lost 3; bases outside the gene matches: 6. This CDR3 is 12 amino acids long. Germline values: CDR1 SGHVS, CDR2 FQNEAQ. CDR3 sequence (DNA): TGTGCCACCAAGGGAGGGTTCTACGAGCAGTACGTC. Translation gives CATKGGFYEQYV.

J is TRBJ2-7 and V is TRBV6-4; unclear D gene. CDR1 is MRHNA, CDR2 SNTAGT, per germline. CDR3 length: 11 amino acids. Trimming removed 3 bases at V and 2 bases at J, with 2 bases between. The CDR3 loop is CASSDTYEQYV. CDR3 DNA: TGTGCCAGCAGTGATACCTACGAGCAGTACGTC.

J is TRBJ1-5 and V is TRBV19; the D gene is possibly TRBD1 (5 bases). Trimming left V 5 bases short and J 1 base short, with 12 bases between. CDR3 length: 15 amino acids. Per the germline V gene, CDR1 is LNHDA and CDR2 is SQIVND (reference sequence). CDR3 residues: CASSRGAPSNQPQHF. CDR3 sequence (DNA): TGTGCCAGTAGTCGCGGGGCTCCCAGCAATCAGCCCCAGCATTTT.

The rearrangement joins TRBV6-1 to TRBJ2-5; 9 nucleotides agree with TRBD1. This CDR3 is 14 amino acids long. Per the germline V gene, CDR1 is MNHNS and CDR2 is SASEGT. V lost 2 bases and J lost 7; bases outside the gene matches: 5. The CDR3 DNA reads as TGTGCCAGCAGTGAACCGGGACAGGGTTGGACCCAGTACTTC. It encodes CASSEPGQGWTQYF.